This record concerns one TCR beta chain sequence. These data are taken from a study of blood T cell repertoires in COVID-19. CDR3 length: 14 amino acids. V gave up 4 bases and J gave up 6 bases, with 15 bases separating them. Germline V gives CDR1 SGHAT, CDR2 FQNNGV. Sequencing was performed with immunoSEQ multiplex PCR; in TCRdb, only in-frame clones are kept and a portion is missing. This table holds some 250,000 clones, just over 85% found once. The V gene is TRBV11-2, the J gene TRBJ1-2, with no clear D. What was sequenced was peripheral blood. This sequence originates from a man aged 30 to 45 who had recovered from COVID-19. This CDR3 is CASSYFGRANGYTF. CDR3 nucleotide sequence: TGTGCCAGCAGCTATTTCGGCAGAGCGAATGGCTACACCTTC.